This TCR beta chain was documented in a study of T-cell reconstitution after alpha-beta-depleted transplantation in children. Study-level results: Recipient T cells and thymic progenitors that survived gave rise to the high TCRbeta diversity observed at day 60 in some patients. T-cell counts and diversity at one year following transplant were attributed mainly to newly produced T cells. Reported findings indicate that, about two months after transplant, alpha-beta T cells came from several hundred expanded clones, which were derived from non-depleted graft cells.

The library targeted TCRbeta and was prepared with unique molecular identifiers. TCRdb called the PCR reads again in MiXCR, with one record for every CDR3 protein. Of about 130,000 distinct CDR3 sequences in the sample, about 9.9% were seen once. There are a few counts of this clonotype. Its antigen is as yet unknown. J lost 3 bases, V lost 5 bases, and 15 bases had no gene match. The V gene's germline CDR1 is SGHVS and CDR2 FQNEAQ. The CDR3 spans 19 residues. J is TRBJ2-1 and V is TRBV7-8; 11 positions match TRBD2. This sample comprised PBMCs, mostly from graft donor cells, obtained 180 days after TCRalphabeta/CD19-depleted stem cell transplant. This TCR came from a girl under three years old who had a stem cell transplant for combined immunodeficiency, so the T cells may come from the graft donor. The CDR3 DNA follows: TGTGCCAGCAGCCCCCGATGGCGGCTAGCGGGGGGTAACTACAATGAGCAGTTCTTC. This gives the protein CASSPRWRLAGGNYNEQFF. The whole variable domain, filled in from reference TRBV7-8 and TRBJ2-1, reads GAGVSQSPRYKVAKRGQDVALRCDPISGHVSLFWYQQALGQGPEFLTYFQNEAQLDKSGLPSDRFFAERPEGSVSTLKIQRTQQEDSAVYLCASSPRWRLAGGNYNEQFFGPGTRLTVL.